The next 14 T cell receptor beta chains were all read from a single sample in a study of T-cell memory formation after mild COVID-19. TCRdb re-called the 5' RACE reads through MiXCR, storing one row per CDR3 protein. The sample contains about 110,000 distinct CDR3 sequences, 15% to 20% of which appear only once. Source material: PBMCs or a T cell subset sorted from them (not recorded which). The receptors derive from a young man who had mild COVID-19 (a few samples of this study predate the infection). Cell type and time point are not known.

In this sample, this clonotype turned up a few times. V gene TRBV7-6 combines with J gene TRBJ1-6; D might be TRBD1 (6 bases). The V and J ends lost 5 bases and 10 bases respectively, with 12 bases between them. Germline CDR1 is SGHVS and CDR2 is FNYEAQ. The CDR3 covers 13 residues. CDR3 DNA: TGTGCCAGCAGCCTGGGGACATACTCACCCCTCCACTTT. Translating gives CASSLGTYSPLHF.

The rearrangement uses TRBV28 and TRBJ2-5; TRBD1 matches 10 bases. Germline trimming cut 6 bases from V and 4 bases from J; bases unmatched to any gene: 11. The CDR3 loop spans 16 amino acids. Germline V gene lookup returns CDR1 MDHEN and CDR2 SYDVKM. CDR3 residues: CASRGPDRGTGETQYF. CDR3 bases: TGTGCCAGCAGGGGCCCGGACAGGGGGACGGGAGAGACCCAGTACTTC.

The gene calls are TRBV12-3 or TRBV12-4 and TRBJ1-1; D unclear. The CDR3 is 14 residues long. The V gene lost 4 bases and the J gene lost 0 bases, with 9 bases spanning the gap. The CDR3 loop is CASSYGNMNTEAFF. Written as DNA, the CDR3 is TGTGCCAGCAGTTACGGGAACATGAACACTGAAGCTTTCTTT.

This clonotype came up a few times. The V and J genes are TRBV7-2 and TRBJ2-3, with D perhaps matching TRBD1 (5 bases). The CDR3 has 16 amino acids. Germline assignment: CDR1 SGHTA and CDR2 FQGNSA. Trimming left V 0 bases short and J 0 bases short, with 10 bases between. CDR3 nucleotide sequence: TGTGCCAGCAGCTTAGCGCCGTGGGGCAGCACAGATACGCAGTATTTT. Residues: CASSLAPWGSTDTQYF.

This clonotype has ten or more counts. The rearrangement links TRBV29-1 to TRBJ2-7; TRBD2 agrees at 8 bases. J lost 6 bases, V lost 6 bases, and 4 bases had no gene match. This CDR3 has 11 amino acids. Germline CDR1 is SQVTM and CDR2 is ANQGSEA. The CDR3 reads CSVQRGSEQYF. CDR3 DNA: TGCAGCGTCCAGCGGGGGAGCGAGCAGTACTTC.

This chain joins TRBV20-1 and TRBJ2-5; a weak D match, TRBD1 (6 bases). Germline assignment: CDR1 DFQATT and CDR2 SNEGSKA (reference sequence). Trimming removed 5 bases at V and 13 bases at J, with 14 bases between. The CDR3 length is 10 residues. In nucleotides, the CDR3 is TGCAGTGCTCGCTCCGGGACAACGTACTTC. It specifies CSARSGTTYF.

This chain connects TRBV7-9 to TRBJ2-5, with D hard to call. The ends were cut back, 3 bases at V and 1 base at J, with 6 bases in the middle. Germline-derived CDR1 and CDR2 are SEHNR and FQNEAQ (reference sequence). The CDR3 is made up of 13 amino acids. As DNA, the CDR3 is TGTGCCAGCAGCTTTAACGCCCAAGAGACCCAGTACTTC. Amino acids: CASSFNAQETQYF.

This clonotype was seen a few times. This chain uses TRBV6-5 with TRBJ2-5; 9 bases are shared with TRBD1. Germline V gene data show CDR1 as MNHEY and CDR2 as SVGAGI. CDR3 size: 15 residues. The junction had 9 bases not matched to a gene; V was cut back by 6 bases and J by 4 bases. The CDR3 here is CASRTGQGKGETQYF. The CDR3 nucleotides are TGTGCCAGCAGGACGGGACAGGGAAAAGGAGAGACCCAGTACTTC.

The rearrangement links TRBV5-1 to TRBJ1-4; D gene ambiguous. Germline CDR1 and CDR2: SGHRS and YFSETQ. Trimming shortened V by 1 base and J by 4 bases, and 11 bases separated the two germline ends. The CDR3 covers 15 residues. The DNA for the CDR3 is TGCGCCAGCAGCTTGCTAGGAACCTTTAATGAAAAACTGTTTTTT. Translation: CASSLLGTFNEKLFF.

The V call is TRBV30, the J call TRBJ1-1, with 7 bases aligning to TRBD1. This CDR3 spans 14 amino acids. Germline values: CDR1 GTSNPN, CDR2 SVGIG (reference sequence). After removal of 1 base from V and 1 base from J, the junction contained 3 bases not matched to a gene. The CDR3 nucleotides are TGTGCCTGGAGTGGGGGACAGACGAACACTGAAGCTTTCTTT. As protein: CAWSGGQTNTEAFF.

This clonotype was detected once. The chain is built from TRBV6-6 and TRBJ1-5; D is undetermined. V was cut by 4 bases and J by 6 bases, with 7 bases left in between. Per germline, CDR1 MNHNY and CDR2 SVGAGI (reference sequence). The CDR3 has 12 amino acids. The CDR3 loop is CASSLDRQPQHF. CDR3 sequence (DNA): TGTGCCAGCAGTTTGGACCGTCAGCCCCAGCATTTT.

This clonotype was observed a handful of times. V usage is TRBV7-2 and J usage is TRBJ1-1, with 7 bases matching TRBD1. Germline trimming cut 1 base from V and 5 bases from J; bases unmatched to any gene: 4. The length of the CDR3 is 14 residues. Germline CDR1 SGHTA, CDR2 FQGNSA. Here the CDR3 DNA reads TGTGCCAGCAGCTTAGGACAGGGTTATACTGAAGCTTTCTTT. Its protein product is CASSLGQGYTEAFF.

This clonotype occurred a few times. The rearrangement links TRBV5-4 to TRBJ2-5, with D unclear. Germline assignment: CDR1 SGHNT and CDR2 YYREEE (reference sequence). The length of the CDR3 is 14 residues. Trimming cost V 4 bases and J 2 bases, with 12 bases left between them. The CDR3 nucleotides read TGTGCCAGCAGCCTCCCCGCGGATCAAGAGACCCAGTACTTC. This codes for CASSLPADQETQYF.

At least ten counts were recorded for this clonotype. This chain links TRBV12-3 or TRBV12-4 with TRBJ1-4, with 8 bases matching TRBD1. V gave up 5 bases and J gave up 8 bases; unmatched junction bases: 4. The CDR3 has 13 amino acids. The CDR3 sequence: CASSRQGREKLFF. For the CDR3, the DNA is TGTGCCAGCAGTCGACAGGGGCGGGAAAAACTGTTTTTT.